This T cell receptor (beta chain) stems from a study of T cells after yellow fever vaccination. About the research overall: It was SMART-Seq v4 Ultra Low Input that prepared the fractions with low cell numbers. Broader study findings: Most clones from primary vaccination were detected again post-booster (roughly 95% CD4, 88% CD8).

MiXCR was run by TCRdb on the 5' RACE reads, yielding one entry per CDR3 protein. The sample lists over 250,000 distinct CDR3 sequences, roughly 4.3% seen once, with 20% to 25% in the top ten. The CDR3 is made up of 15 amino acids. Germline V gene data show CDR1 as MDHEN and CDR2 as SYDVKM. V was cut by 6 bases and J by 5 bases, with 16 bases left in between. With regard to this clonotype: Its antigen remains unknown.

The specimen comprised PBMCs, sampled 5 days after the yellow fever booster vaccination. This clonotype was obtained from a man aged 18 to 29 who received the YFV17D yellow fever vaccine. The rearrangement uses TRBV28 and TRBJ1-4; possibly TRBD1 for D (6 bases). The CDR3 DNA is TGTGCCAGCAGGGCGGCCGGGACAAGGAATGAAAAACTGTTTTTT. It codes for CASRAAGTRNEKLFF.